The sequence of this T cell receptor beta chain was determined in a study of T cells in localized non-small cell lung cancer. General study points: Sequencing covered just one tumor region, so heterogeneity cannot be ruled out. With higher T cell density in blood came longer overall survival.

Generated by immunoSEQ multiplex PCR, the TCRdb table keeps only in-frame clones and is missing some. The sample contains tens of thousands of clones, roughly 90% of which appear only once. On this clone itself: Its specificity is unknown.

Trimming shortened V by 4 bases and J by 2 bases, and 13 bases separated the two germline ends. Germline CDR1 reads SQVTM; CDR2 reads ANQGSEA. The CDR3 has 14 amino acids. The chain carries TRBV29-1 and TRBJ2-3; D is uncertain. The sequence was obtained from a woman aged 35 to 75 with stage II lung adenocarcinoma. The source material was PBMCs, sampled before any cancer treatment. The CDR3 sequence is CSVANTKDTDTQYF. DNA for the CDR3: TGCAGCGTTGCAAATACGAAAGACACAGATACGCAGTATTTT.